The T cell receptor (beta chain) described here comes from a study of blood T cell repertoires in COVID-19. Study-wide background: The origin of the acute and convalescent COVID-19 samples was the United States, Italy and Spain. Sources were T cells, B-cell-depleted T cells, or PBMCs; the material itself was cDNA or gDNA.

The authors' processing: The authors estimated nucleated cell counts from reference gene primer amplification. Here immunoSEQ multiplex PCR was the method, and the copy in TCRdb shows in-frame clones only, minus some. V, J and clone size are taken as reported in that table, and D and trimming were inferred from the DNA itself. This table has roughly 57,000 clones, about 93% appearing once. Sequences were obtained from peripheral blood. The receptor was isolated from a man at least 80 years old with acute or convalescent COVID-19.

The CDR3 here is CASSNPSQGLRTEAFF. CDR3 nucleotide sequence: TGTGCCAGCAGCAACCCATCACAGGGGCTAAGAACTGAAGCTTTCTTT. The chain joins TRBV7-2 to TRBJ1-1; TRBD1 matches 7 bases. V gave up 5 bases and J gave up 5 bases; unmatched junction bases: 14. CDR1 and CDR2 from the germline V gene are SGHTA and FQGNSA. The CDR3 has 16 amino acids. Looking up the rest from reference TRBV7-2 and TRBJ1-1 gives the full variable domain: GAGVSQSPSNKVTEKGKDVELRCDPISGHTALYWYRQSLGQGLEFLIYFQGNSAPDKSGLPSDRFSAERTGGSVSTLTIQRTQQEDSAVYLCASSNPSQGLRTEAFFGQGTRLTVV.